The clone carrying this T cell receptor beta chain was seen once. The repertoire was sequenced with immunoSEQ multiplex PCR; TCRdb's copy has only in-frame clones and lacks some. Of about 8,700 clones in the sample, 75% to 90% were seen once. There are 15 residues in the CDR3. Per germline, CDR1 SGHDT and CDR2 YYEEEE. The sample belongs to a study of follicular helper T cells after annual influenza vaccination. Overall study: Sampling occurred days 0, 7 and 28 after each influenza vaccination.

Time point noted: 2015-2016 season, 7 days after influenza vaccination. Subjects lived in the community and lacked influenza vaccine within the prior 6 months. This chain connects TRBV5-6 to TRBJ2-5; 9 positions match TRBD2. The J call may be wrong; the DNA end is better matched by TRBJ2-7. The clonotype was recovered from an adult who received the influenza vaccine. The sequenced sample was CXCR5+ CD38- circulating T follicular helper cells from blood, obtained 7 days after influenza vaccination. Sample subset: circulating Tfh, non-naive CD4+CXCR5+PD-1+ (ICOS+CD38+ or ICOS-CD38-). CDR3 nucleotides: TGTGCCAGCAGCTGGTTCAGCGGGGGGTCCTACGAGCAGTACTTC. Translating it yields CASSWFSGGSYEQYF.